This T cell receptor (beta chain) was recorded in a study of vaccination effects on CD4 cells after COVID-19 (dated by TCRdb to between 2021 and 2023). Looking at the study overall: Across the study, the median time from the second dose to post-vaccine sampling was 72 days (range 14 to 241). SARS-CoV-2 spike-specific CD4+ TCR repertoires were compared before and after mRNA vaccination in COVID-19 convalescent patients and in infection-naive vaccine recipients. The full study included 10 to 11 COVID-19 convalescent patients and several SARS-CoV-2-naive healthy vaccine recipients. In the study, cultures from other donors were sequenced using the Oncomine TCR Beta short-read assay on an Illumina iSeq 100.

In the ViraFEST assay, PBMC were stimulated with viral peptide pools, and antigen-specific CD4+ T cell clonotypes were then identified by expansion using TCR sequencing. After around ten days of culture, CD4+ T cells were isolated with the EasySep CD4+ T cell isolation kit. Two doses of either the BNT162b2 or the mRNA-1273 mRNA SARS-CoV-2 vaccine were administered to participants. The absence of prior SARS-CoV-2 infection in healthy vaccine recipients was confirmed by negative nucleocapsid antibodies before and after vaccination. About 2.1 million PBMC per well were cultured with 9 to 10 ug/ml peptides in IMDM containing roughly 5% human AB serum, about 10 IU/ml IL-2 and gentamicin. On days 3 and 7, half of the culture medium was replaced with fresh IL-2-containing medium. Unless noted otherwise, every peptide stimulation condition was grown in triplicate wells. Using Ficoll-Paque Plus gradient centrifugation, PBMC were separated from whole blood and then either used fresh or cryopreserved at -140C. The overlapping peptide pools covered the spike proteins of SARS-CoV-2 and of the common cold coronaviruses HCoV-NL63, HCoV-OC43 and HCoV-229E. The QIAamp micro DNA kit was used to extract genomic DNA from the cultured CD4+ T cells.

Relative to germline, V is missing 4 bases and J is missing 6 bases, with 10 bases of the junction outside any gene match. CDR1 and CDR2 are read off the germline V gene as SGHAT and FQNNGV. The cysteine opens and the phenylalanine closes a CDR3 of 15 amino acids. The retained sequence is limited to the CDR3, 45 bases, with the frame set at the first base. Broader findings and caveats from the paper: In healthy vaccine recipients, vaccine-induced clones were almost all SARS-CoV-2 mono-reactive, with only 1 of 255 being cross-reactive with common cold coronaviruses. Only a small number of convalescent patients were included, and no early post-infection timepoints were available, which limited the study. Both infection-induced and vaccine-induced clones contracted markedly at late post-vaccination timepoints, which is consistent with waning T cell responses.

Preparation of the library involved the immunoSEQ multiplex PCR assay. DNA from the cultured and isolated CD4+ T cells underwent TCR beta CDR3 sequencing. As for the original processing: Non-productive TCR sequences were removed, reads were trimmed to the CDR3 region, and CDR3s of at least 7 amino acids were retained. Antigen-specific clonotypes were identified using the MANAFEST web app by comparison of expansion in peptide wells against reference cultures. Positive clones required FDR<0.05 expansion versus reference and all other wells, odds ratio above 5, and frequency above 0.1% in two replicate wells. A clonotype was defined as cross-reactive if the clonotype was significantly expanded both in SARS-CoV-2 spike wells and in at least one common cold coronavirus spike condition. CDR3 similarity was assessed by Levenshtein distance with the stringdist R package, and unrooted trees were built with ape in R 3.6.1. The source is immuneACCESS, and TCRdb retained only in-frame sequences with V and J called. Part of the clones is not carried over; for the studies checked, unresolved V genes explain less than half of this, and the remainder is unexplained. V and J calls and clone size follow that table, whereas D and trimming were derived from the DNA. Here the sample has some 30,000 clones; approximately 70% occur a single time. In total, the top ten clones hold about 15% of the sample.

As concerns this clone: The specificity of this receptor is unknown. No qualities accompany the bases; no much larger clone lies one base away.

The TCR comes from a human donor who received a COVID-19 vaccine. This receptor chain uses TRBV11-2 and TRBJ1-1; 8 central nucleotides agree with TRBD1. This specimen was CD4+ T cells from PBMCs cultured with HCoV-229E spike peptides, taken after COVID-19 vaccination. Interpreted using the paper, the cell subset or site label stands for: HCoV-229E spike overlapping peptide pool stimulation. The CDR3 is CASSSRTGFIPEAFF. The nucleotide sequence is TGTGCCAGCAGCTCACGGACAGGGTTTATCCCTGAAGCTTTCTTT.